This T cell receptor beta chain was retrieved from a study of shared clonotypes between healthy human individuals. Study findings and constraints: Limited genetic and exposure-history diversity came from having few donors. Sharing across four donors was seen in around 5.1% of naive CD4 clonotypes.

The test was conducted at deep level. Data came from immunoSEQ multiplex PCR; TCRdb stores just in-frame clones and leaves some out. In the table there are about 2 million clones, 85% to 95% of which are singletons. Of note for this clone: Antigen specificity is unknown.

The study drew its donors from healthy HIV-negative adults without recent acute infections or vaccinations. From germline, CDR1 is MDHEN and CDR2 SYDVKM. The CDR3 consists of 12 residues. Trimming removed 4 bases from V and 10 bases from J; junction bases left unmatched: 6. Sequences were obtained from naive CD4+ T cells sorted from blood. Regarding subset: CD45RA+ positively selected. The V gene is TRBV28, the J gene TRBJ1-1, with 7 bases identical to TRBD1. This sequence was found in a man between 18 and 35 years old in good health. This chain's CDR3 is CASSSPPGGAFF. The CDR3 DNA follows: TGTGCCAGCAGTTCGCCTCCAGGGGGAGCTTTCTTT.